The subject of this entry is one T cell receptor beta chain. Each participant's cohort was designated according to participant-reported clinical history. Cohort 3 recovery required two negative PCRs, clearance, or symptom resolution. The germline V and J ends were trimmed by 4 bases and 4 bases, with 14 bases remaining between them. Germline assignment: CDR1 KGHSH and CDR2 LQKENI. The CDR3 runs to 15 residues. This entry is derived from a study of blood T cell repertoires in COVID-19. Profiled with immunoSEQ multiplex PCR; TCRdb holds only in-frame clones, not every one. The profile shows some 220,000 clones, about 88% of them singletons.

The sequencing sample was made of PBMCs or T cells enriched from blood (not recorded which). This receptor was obtained from a woman in her twenties or thirties who had recovered from COVID-19. The chain employs TRBV18 and TRBJ1-5; the D is unclear. CDR3 sequence reads: CASSREGRTNQPQHF. The CDR3 nucleotides read TGTGCCAGCTCACGAGAGGGCCGGACTAATCAGCCCCAGCATTTT.